This T cell receptor beta chain was sequenced for a study of T cell responses to AZD1222 COVID-19 vaccine (dated by TCRdb to about 2021). In terms of the full investigation: A total of 233 trial participants underwent TCR sequencing, of whom about 210 had received two doses of AZD1222 and 26 had received two doses of the MenACWY control vaccine. Enrollment into the trials was organized by age into subgroups of 18-55, 56-69 and 70-plus years, and those subgroups contained 148, 28 and 57 TCR-sequenced participants, respectively. General findings and caveats noted by the study authors: In the small 56-69-year group, the increase in depth fell short of significance, most likely because of low power. A significant rise in spike-specific TCR breadth and depth was observed after two AZD1222 doses relative to day 0 and relative to MenACWY recipients. Vaccine-associated CD4 TCRs spanned the whole spike protein, with dominant responses in regions 160-218 and 743-854. Because no day 14 peak-response samples were available, repertoires were characterized only after the peak T cell response. Most participants were white British and females outnumbered males, and the authors suggested that clonal diversity may have been underestimated. Conclusions about previously exposed vaccinees are limited, since just six AZD1222 recipients were seropositive for SARS-CoV-2 at baseline. Nearly half of unique spike-specific TCRs reportedly recognized epitopes outside regions mutated in the B.1.351 and B.1.1.7 variants.

Explained via the paper, the time point label denotes: about 28 days (+/-7) after the second vaccine dose. AZD1222 recipients given second doses at about 4 weeks or at about 12 weeks were pooled, since spike-specific TCR depth and breadth were not found to differ between the two schedules. The vaccinee samples were drawn from two UK trials, COV001 and COV002, one of which was a single-blind randomized controlled phase 2/3 trial testing AZD1222 (ChAdOx1 nCoV-19) in healthy adults. For TCRbeta chain sequencing, PBMC samples from trial participants were taken at day 0 and at day 28 after the second dose. A word on this clone: It has no known antigen specificity. Base qualities were left out, and no much larger clone turns up one base away.

V is pared back by 5 bases and J by 4 bases, with 9 bases lying between the germline termini. From cysteine to phenylalanine, the CDR3 is 13 amino acids long. The DNA shown is the 39-base CDR3, in frame from base 1. Based on the germline V gene, the CDR1 and CDR2 sequences are MNHEY and SVGAGI. The CDR3 regions of human TCRbeta chains were subjected to immunosequencing. On the study's bioinformatics: Repertoire TCRs were matched against a reference library of SARS-CoV-2-specific TCRs generated with the MIRA antigen-specificity platform. Breadth meant the fraction of unique TCRs that were SARS-CoV-2-associated, whereas depth meant the fraction of total T cells that were SARS-CoV-2-associated. Each spike-specific TCR was assigned to its reactive spike region and to a CD4 or CD8 class using the MIRA data. Log10-transformed breadth and depth values were compared by one-way ANOVA with Sidak's multiple comparisons tests. In TCRdb, the immuneACCESS table is reduced to in-frame sequences with V and J assigned. These tables do not hold every clone; where another copy was compared, an unresolved V gene accounts for under half, and the others remain unexplained. D and trimming come from the DNA, and the V and J calls and clone size come from that table. The sample records about 200,000 clones, 90% to 95% of which are singletons. Less than 1.2% of the sample is in the top ten clones.

This TCR derives from an adult who received the AZD1222 COVID-19 vaccine. This sample comprised peripheral blood, obtained 28 days after the second AZD1222 dose. This sequence uses TRBV6-5 and TRBJ1-5, with no confidently assigned D gene. The DNA reads as follows: TGTGCCAGCAGTCGGACGAAGAATCAGCCCCAGCATTTT. Translated, it gives CASSRTKNQPQHF.